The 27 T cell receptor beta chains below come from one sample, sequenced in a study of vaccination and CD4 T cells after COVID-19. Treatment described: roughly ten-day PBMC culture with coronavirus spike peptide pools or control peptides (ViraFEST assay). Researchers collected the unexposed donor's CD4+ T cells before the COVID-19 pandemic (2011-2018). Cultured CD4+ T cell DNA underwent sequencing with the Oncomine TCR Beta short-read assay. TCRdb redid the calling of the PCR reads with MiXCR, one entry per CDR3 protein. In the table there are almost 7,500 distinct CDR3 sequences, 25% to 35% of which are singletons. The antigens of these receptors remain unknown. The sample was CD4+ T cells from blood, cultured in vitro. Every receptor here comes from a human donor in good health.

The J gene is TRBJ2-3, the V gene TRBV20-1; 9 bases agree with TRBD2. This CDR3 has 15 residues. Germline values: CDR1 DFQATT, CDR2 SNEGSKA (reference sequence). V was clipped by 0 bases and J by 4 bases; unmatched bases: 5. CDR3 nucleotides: TGCAGTGCTAGAGATCTTAAGCGGGGGGCAGATACGCAGTATTTT. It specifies CSARDLKRGADTQYF.

Here the CDR3 DNA reads TGTGCCATCAGTGACTCAACAGGGCACGAGCAGTACTTC. Translated: CAISDSTGHEQYF. This chain connects TRBV10-3 to TRBJ2-7; D is perhaps TRBD1 (6 bases). V lost 3 bases and J 5 bases, leaving 11 bases between the germline ends. There are 13 residues in the CDR3. Germline CDR1 is ENHRY and CDR2 is SYGVKD.

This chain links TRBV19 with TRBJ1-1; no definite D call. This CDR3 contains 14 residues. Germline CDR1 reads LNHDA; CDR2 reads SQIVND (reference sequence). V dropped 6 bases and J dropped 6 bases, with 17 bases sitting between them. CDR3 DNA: TGTGCCAGTAGCCCCTTTCGGACTGACTCTGAAGCTTTCTTT. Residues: CASSPFRTDSEAFF.

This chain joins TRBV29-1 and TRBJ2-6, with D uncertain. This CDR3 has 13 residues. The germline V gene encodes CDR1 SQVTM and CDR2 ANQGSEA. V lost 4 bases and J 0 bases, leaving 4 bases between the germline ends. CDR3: CSVGSSGANVLTF. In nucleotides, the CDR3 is TGCAGCGTTGGGAGCTCTGGGGCCAACGTCCTGACTTTC.

CDR3 sequence: CASSVRGDRNYGYTF. The CDR3 DNA sequence: TGTGCCAGCAGTGTTCGGGGGGATCGGAACTATGGCTACACCTTC. The chain uses TRBV27 and TRBJ1-2; D perhaps matches TRBD1 (5 bases). Between the trimmed V and J ends, which lost 5 bases and 2 bases, there was a span of 15 bases. Germline CDR1 MNHEY, CDR2 SMNVEV (reference sequence). The CDR3 runs to 15 residues.

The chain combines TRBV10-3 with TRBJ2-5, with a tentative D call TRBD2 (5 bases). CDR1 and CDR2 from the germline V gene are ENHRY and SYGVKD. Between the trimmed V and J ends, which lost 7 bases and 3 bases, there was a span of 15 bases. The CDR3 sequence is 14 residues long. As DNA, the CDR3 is TGTGCCATCATGGAATCGGAACTAGAAGAGACCCAGTACTTC. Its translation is CAIMESELEETQYF.

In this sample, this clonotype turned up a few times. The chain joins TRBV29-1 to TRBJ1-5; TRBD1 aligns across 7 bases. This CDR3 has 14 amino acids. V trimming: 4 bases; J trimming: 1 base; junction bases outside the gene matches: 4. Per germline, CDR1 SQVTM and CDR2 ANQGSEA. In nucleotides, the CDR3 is TGCAGCGTTGGGGTGACAGGGAGCAATCAGCCCCAGCATTTT. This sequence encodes CSVGVTGSNQPQHF.

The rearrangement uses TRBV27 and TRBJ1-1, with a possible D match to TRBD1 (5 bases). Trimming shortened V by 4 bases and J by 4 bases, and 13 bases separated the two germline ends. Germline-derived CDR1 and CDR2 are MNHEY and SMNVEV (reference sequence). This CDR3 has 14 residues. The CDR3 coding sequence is TGTGCCAGCAGTTCTCTTCTGGGGGGCACTGAAGCTTTCTTT. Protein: CASSSLLGGTEAFF.

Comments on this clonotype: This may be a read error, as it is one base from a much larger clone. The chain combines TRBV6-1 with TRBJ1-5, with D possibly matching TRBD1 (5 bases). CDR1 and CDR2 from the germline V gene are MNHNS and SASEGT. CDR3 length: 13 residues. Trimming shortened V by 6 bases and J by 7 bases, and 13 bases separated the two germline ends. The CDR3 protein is CASSQQESQPQHF. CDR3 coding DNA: TGTGCCAGCAGCCAACAGGAGTCCCAGCCCCAGCATTTT.

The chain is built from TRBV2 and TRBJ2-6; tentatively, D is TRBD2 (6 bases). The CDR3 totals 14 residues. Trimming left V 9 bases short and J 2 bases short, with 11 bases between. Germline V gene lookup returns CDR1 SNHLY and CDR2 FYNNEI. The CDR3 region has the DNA TGTGCCAGGACTGGGGAGGCTGGGGCCAACGTCCTGACTTTC. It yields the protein CARTGEAGANVLTF.

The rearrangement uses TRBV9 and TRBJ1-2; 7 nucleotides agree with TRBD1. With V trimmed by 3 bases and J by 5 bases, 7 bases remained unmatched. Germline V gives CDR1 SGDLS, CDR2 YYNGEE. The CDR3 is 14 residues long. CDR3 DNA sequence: TGTGCCAGCAGCGAAGGGACAGACAGATATGGCTACACCTTC. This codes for CASSEGTDRYGYTF.

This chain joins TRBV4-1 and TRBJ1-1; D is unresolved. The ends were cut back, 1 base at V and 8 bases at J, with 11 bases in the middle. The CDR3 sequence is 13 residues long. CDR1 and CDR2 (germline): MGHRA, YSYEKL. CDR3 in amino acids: CASSQGEGFEAFF. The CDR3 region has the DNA TGCGCCAGCAGCCAAGGAGAAGGGTTCGAAGCTTTCTTT.

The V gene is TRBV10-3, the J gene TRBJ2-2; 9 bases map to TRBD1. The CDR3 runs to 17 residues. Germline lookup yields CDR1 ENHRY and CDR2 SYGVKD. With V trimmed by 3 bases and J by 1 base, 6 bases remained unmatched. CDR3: CAISDPETGGNTGELFF. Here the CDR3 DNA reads TGTGCCATCAGTGACCCGGAGACAGGGGGGAACACCGGGGAGCTGTTTTTT.

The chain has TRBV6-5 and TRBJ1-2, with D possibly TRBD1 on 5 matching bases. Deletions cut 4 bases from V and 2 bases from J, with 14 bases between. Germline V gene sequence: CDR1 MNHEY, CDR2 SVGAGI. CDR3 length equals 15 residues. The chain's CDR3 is CASSSGRGLNYGYTF. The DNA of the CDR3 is TGTGCCAGCAGTTCAGGGCGGGGCTTAAACTATGGCTACACCTTC.

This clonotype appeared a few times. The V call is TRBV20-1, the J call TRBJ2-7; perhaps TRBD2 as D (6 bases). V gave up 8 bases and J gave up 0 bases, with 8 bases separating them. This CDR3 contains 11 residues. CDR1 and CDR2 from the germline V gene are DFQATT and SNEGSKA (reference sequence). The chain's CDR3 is CSRDSSYEQYF. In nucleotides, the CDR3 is TGCAGTCGGGACTCCTCCTACGAGCAGTACTTC.

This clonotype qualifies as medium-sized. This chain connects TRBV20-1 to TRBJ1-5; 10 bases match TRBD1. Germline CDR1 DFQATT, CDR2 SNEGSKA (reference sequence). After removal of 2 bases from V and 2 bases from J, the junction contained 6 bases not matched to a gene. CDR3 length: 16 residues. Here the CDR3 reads CSARLPGTGGNQPQHF. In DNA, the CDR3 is TGCAGTGCTAGATTGCCCGGGACAGGGGGCAATCAGCCCCAGCATTTT.

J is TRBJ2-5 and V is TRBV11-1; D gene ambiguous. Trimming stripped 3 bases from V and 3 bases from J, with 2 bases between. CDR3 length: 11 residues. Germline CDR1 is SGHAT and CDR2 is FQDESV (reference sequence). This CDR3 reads CASSFKETQYF. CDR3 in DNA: TGTGCCAGCAGCTTCAAAGAGACCCAGTACTTC.

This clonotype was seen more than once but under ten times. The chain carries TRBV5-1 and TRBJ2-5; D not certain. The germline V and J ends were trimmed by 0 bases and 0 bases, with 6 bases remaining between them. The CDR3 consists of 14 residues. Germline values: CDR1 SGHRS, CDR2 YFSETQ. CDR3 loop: CASSLATDQETQYF. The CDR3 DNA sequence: TGCGCCAGCAGCTTGGCCACGGACCAAGAGACCCAGTACTTC.

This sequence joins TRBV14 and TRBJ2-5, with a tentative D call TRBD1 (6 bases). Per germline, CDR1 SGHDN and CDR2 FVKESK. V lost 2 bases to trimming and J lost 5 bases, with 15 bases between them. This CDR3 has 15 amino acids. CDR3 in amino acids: CASSQTLGALETQYF. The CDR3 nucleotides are TGTGCCAGCAGCCAAACCCTGGGGGCTCTGGAGACCCAGTACTTC.

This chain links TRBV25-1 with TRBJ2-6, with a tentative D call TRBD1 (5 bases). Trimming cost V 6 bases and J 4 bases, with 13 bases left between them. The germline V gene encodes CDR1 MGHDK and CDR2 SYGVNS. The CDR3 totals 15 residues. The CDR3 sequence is CASSEGVAGANVLTF. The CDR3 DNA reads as TGTGCCAGCAGCGAAGGGGTTGCCGGGGCCAACGTCCTGACTTTC.

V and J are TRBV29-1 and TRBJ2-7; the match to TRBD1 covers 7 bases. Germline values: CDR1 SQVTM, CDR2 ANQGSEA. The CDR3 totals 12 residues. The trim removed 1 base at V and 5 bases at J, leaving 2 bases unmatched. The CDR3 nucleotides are TGCAGCGTTGAAGGAGGGGGCGACGAGCAGTACTTC. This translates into CSVEGGGDEQYF.

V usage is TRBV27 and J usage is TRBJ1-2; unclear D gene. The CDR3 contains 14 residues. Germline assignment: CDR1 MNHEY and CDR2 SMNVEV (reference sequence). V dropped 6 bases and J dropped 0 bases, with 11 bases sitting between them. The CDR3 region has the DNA TGTGCCAGCAGGGAGGGCTCAGCTAACTATGGCTACACCTTC. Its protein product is CASREGSANYGYTF.

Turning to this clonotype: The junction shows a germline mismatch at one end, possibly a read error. The CDR3: CAGSGEPTQGTQYF. The CDR3 region has the DNA TGTGCCGGCAGTGGCGAACCGACACAGGGTACGCAGTATTTT. This chain connects TRBV6-4 to TRBJ2-3; D possibly corresponds to TRBD1 (6 bases). CDR1 MRHNA and CDR2 SNTAGT come from the germline V gene. This CDR3 is built from 14 residues.

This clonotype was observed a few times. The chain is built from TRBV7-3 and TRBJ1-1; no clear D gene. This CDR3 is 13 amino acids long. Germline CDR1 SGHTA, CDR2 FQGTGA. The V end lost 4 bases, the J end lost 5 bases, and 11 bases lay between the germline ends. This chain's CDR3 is CASSSEWRTEAFF. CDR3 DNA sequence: TGTGCCAGCAGCTCCGAGTGGAGGACTGAAGCTTTCTTT.

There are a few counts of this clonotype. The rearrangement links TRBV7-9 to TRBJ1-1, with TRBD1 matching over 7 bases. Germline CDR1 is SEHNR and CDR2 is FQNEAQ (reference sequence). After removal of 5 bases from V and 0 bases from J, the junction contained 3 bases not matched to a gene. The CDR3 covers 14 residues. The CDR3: CASSLQGVNTEAFF. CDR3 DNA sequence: TGTGCCAGCAGCCTTCAGGGGGTGAACACTGAAGCTTTCTTT.

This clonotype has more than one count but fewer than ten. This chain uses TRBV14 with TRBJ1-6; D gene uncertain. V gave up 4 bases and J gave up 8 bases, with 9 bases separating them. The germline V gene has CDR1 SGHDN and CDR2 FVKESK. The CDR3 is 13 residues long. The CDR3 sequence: CASSLGRDSPLHF. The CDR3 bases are TGTGCCAGCAGCCTCGGACGGGATTCACCCCTCCACTTT.

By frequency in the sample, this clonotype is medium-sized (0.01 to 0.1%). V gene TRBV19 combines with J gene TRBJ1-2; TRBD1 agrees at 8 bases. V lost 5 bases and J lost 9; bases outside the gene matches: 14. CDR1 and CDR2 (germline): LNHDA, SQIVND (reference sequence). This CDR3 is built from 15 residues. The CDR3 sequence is CASSLSGTGARSYTF. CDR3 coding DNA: TGTGCCAGTAGTCTATCCGGGACAGGAGCTAGGAGCTACACCTTC.